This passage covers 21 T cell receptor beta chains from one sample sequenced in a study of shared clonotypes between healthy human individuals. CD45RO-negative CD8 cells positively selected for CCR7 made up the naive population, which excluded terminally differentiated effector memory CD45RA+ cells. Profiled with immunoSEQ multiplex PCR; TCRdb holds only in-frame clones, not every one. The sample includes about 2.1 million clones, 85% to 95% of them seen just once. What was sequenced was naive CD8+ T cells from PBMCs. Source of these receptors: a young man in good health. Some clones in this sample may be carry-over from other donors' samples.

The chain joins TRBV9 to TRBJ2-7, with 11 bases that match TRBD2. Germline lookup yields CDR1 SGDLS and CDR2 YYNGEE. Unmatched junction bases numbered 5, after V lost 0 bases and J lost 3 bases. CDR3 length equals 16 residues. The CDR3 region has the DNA TGTGCCAGCAGCGTAGGGAGGGGGACTAGCGGCTACGAGCAGTACTTC. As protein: CASSVGRGTSGYEQYF.

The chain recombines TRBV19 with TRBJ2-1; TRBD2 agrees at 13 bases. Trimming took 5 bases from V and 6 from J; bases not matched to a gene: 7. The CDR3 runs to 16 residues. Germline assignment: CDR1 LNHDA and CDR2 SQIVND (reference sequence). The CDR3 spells CASSQLAGGPGNEQFF. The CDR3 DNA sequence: TGTGCCAGTAGTCAACTAGCGGGAGGGCCGGGCAATGAGCAGTTCTTC.

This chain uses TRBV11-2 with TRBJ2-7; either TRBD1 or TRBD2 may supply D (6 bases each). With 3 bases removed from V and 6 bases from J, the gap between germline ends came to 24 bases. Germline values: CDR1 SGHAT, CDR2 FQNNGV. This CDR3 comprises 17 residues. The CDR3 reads CASSLLPGGAGYGEQYF. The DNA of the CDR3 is TGTGCCAGCAGCTTGCTCCCCGGGGGCGCAGGGTATGGCGAGCAGTACTTC.

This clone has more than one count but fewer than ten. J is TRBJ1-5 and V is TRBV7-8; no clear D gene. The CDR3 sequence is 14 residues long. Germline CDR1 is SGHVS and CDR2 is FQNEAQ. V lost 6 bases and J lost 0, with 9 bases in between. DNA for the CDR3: TGTGCCAGCAGTCTACCTTCTAGCAATCAGCCCCAGCATTTT. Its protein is CASSLPSSNQPQHF.

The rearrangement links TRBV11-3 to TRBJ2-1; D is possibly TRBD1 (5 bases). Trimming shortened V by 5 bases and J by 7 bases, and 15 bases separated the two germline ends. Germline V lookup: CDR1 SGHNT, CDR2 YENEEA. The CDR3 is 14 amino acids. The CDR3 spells CASSPRVPGNEQFF. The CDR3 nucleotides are TGTGCCAGCAGCCCCCGGGTCCCAGGGAATGAGCAGTTCTTC.

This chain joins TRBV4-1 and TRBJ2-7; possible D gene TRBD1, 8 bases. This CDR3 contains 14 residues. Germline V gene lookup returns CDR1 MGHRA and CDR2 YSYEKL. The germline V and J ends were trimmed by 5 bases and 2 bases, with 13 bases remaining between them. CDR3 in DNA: TGCGCCAGCAGCTACAGGGGGGGGACCTACGAGCAGTACTTC. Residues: CASSYRGGTYEQYF.

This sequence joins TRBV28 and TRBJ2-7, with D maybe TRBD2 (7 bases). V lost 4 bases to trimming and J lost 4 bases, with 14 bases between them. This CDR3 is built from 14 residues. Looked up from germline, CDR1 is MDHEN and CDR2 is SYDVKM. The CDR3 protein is CASSSRGAGYEQYF. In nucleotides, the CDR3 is TGTGCCAGCAGTTCCCGGGGGGCGGGGTACGAGCAGTACTTC.

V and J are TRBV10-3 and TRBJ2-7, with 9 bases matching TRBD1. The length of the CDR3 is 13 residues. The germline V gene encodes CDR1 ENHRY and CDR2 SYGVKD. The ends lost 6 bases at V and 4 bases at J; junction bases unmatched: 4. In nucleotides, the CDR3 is TGTGCCATCAGGGATGGGACAGGGTACGAGCAGTACTTC. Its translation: CAIRDGTGYEQYF.

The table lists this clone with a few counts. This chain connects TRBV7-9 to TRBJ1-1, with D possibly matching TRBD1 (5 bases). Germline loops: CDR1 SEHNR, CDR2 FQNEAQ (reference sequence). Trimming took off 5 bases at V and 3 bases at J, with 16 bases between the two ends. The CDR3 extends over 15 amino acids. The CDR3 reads CASSTYKTGDTEAFF. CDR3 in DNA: TGTGCCAGCAGCACCTACAAAACGGGGGACACTGAAGCTTTCTTT.

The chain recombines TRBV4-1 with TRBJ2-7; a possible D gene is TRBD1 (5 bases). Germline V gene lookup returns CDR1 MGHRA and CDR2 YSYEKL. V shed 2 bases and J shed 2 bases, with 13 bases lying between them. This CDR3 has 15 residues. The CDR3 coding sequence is TGCGCCAGCAGCCAATTTCAGGGATCCCCCTACGAGCAGTACTTC. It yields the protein CASSQFQGSPYEQYF.

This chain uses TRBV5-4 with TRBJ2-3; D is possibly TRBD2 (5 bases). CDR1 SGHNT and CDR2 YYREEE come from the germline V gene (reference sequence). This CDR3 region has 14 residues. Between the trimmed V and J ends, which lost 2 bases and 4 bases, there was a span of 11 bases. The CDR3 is CASSFGEGADTQYF. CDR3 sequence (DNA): TGTGCCAGCAGCTTCGGCGAGGGCGCAGATACGCAGTATTTT. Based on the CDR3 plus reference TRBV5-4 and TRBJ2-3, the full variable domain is ETGVTQSPTHLIKTRGQQVTLRCSSQSGHNTVSWYQQALGQGPQFIFQYYREEENGRGNFPPRFSGLQFPNYSSELNVNALELDDSALYLCASSFGEGADTQYFGPGTRLTVL.

CDR3 in DNA: TGTGCCAGTAGTATCCGCGGGACAGCTTACTACGAGCAGTACTTC. Translation: CASSIRGTAYYEQYF. The chain combines TRBV19 with TRBJ2-7, with a tentative D call TRBD1 (7 bases). This CDR3 spans 15 amino acids. Germline V gene data show CDR1 as LNHDA and CDR2 as SQIVND (reference sequence). Deletions cut 3 bases from V and 3 bases from J, with 15 bases between. The whole variable domain, filled in from reference TRBV19 and TRBJ2-7, reads DGGITQSPKYLFRKEGQNVTLSCEQNLNHDAMYWYRQDPGQGLRLIYYSQIVNDFQKGDIAEGYSVSREKKESFPLTVTSAQKNPTAFYLCASSIRGTAYYEQYFGPGTRLTVT.

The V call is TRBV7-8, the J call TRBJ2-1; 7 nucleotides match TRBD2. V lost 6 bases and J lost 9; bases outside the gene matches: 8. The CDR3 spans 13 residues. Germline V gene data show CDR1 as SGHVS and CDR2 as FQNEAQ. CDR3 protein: CASRWGWEGEQFF. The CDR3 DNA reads TGTGCCAGCAGGTGGGGCTGGGAGGGTGAGCAGTTCTTC.

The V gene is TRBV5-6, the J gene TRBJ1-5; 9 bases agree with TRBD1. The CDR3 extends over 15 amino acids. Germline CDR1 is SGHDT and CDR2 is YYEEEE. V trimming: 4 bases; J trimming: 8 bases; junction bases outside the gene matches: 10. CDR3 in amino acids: CASSRGTGRIKPQHF. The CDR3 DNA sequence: TGTGCCAGCAGCCGCGGGACAGGGAGGATTAAGCCCCAGCATTTT.

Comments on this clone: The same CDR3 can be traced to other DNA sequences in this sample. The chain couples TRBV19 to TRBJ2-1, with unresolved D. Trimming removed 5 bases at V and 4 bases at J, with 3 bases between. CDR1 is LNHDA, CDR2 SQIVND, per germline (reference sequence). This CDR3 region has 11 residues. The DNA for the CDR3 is TGTGCCAGTAGTGCTTACAATGAGCAGTTCTTC. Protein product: CASSAYNEQFF.

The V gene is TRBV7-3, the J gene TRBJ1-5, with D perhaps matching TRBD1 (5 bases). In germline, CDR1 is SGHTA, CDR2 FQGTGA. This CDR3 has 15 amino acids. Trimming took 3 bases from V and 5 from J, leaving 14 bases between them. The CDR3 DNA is TGTGCCAGCAGCTTCCCCGGGACCATACATCAGCCCCAGCATTTT. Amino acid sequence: CASSFPGTIHQPQHF.

In DNA form, the CDR3 reads TGTGCCAGCAGTTTTGCAGGGGATAGCAATCAGCCCCAGCATTTT. Translating it yields CASSFAGDSNQPQHF. This chain uses TRBV27 with TRBJ1-5; D might be TRBD1 (6 bases). The CDR3 covers 15 residues. Trimming stripped 3 bases from V and 0 bases from J, with 9 bases between. Germline V CDR1 and CDR2: MNHEY, SMNVEV (reference sequence).

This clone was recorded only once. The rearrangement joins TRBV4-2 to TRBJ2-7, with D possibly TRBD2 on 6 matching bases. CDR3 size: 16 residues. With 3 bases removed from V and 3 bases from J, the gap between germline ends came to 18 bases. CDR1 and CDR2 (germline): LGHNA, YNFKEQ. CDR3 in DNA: TGTGCCAGCAGCCAGACGGCTGGGGGGACGATCTACGAGCAGTACTTC. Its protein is CASSQTAGGTIYEQYF.

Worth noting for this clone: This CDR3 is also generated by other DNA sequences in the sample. The CDR3 region is CASSVGVRSYNEQFF. For the CDR3, the DNA is TGTGCCAGCAGCGTAGGGGTAAGATCCTACAATGAGCAGTTCTTC. The chain carries TRBV9 and TRBJ2-1; D not certain. This CDR3 is built from 15 residues. CDR1 SGDLS and CDR2 YYNGEE come from the germline V gene. Trimming stripped 0 bases from V and 1 base from J, with 8 bases between.

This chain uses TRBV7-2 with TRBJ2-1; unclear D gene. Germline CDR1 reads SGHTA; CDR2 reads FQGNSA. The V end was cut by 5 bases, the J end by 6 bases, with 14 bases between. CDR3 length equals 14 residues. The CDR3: CASSPAGPGNEQFF. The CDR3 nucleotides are TGTGCCAGCAGCCCTGCTGGTCCGGGCAATGAGCAGTTCTTC.

CDR3 coding DNA: TGTGCCAGCAGCACAAGACAGGGGGCTGTAGCGGGGACCTACAATGAGCAGTTCTTC. Translating gives CASSTRQGAVAGTYNEQFF. The chain links TRBV7-9 to TRBJ2-1, with 10 bases matching TRBD1. Germline lookup yields CDR1 SEHNR and CDR2 FQNEAQ (reference sequence). J gave up 2 bases and V 5 bases, and 15 bases lay outside the gene matches. The CDR3 runs to 19 residues.